This TCR beta chain was documented in a study of shared clonotypes between healthy human individuals. Study findings and constraints: Sequencing depth was a factor that was expected to affect clonotype sharing among donors.

Remarks on this clone: Its antigen is still unknown.

The CDR3 is made up of 18 amino acids. V dropped 4 bases and J dropped 4; count of bases not matched to a gene: 15. Germline CDR1 reads SGHRS; CDR2 reads YFSETQ. Replicate PCRs from sorted subsets contained roughly 200 ng DNA, which is around 30,000 T cell genomes. Original data processing: From ImmunoSEQ came sequences covering only the junction and carrying no quality scores, so filtering differed. Sequencing was performed with immunoSEQ multiplex PCR; in TCRdb, only in-frame clones are kept and a portion is missing. V, J and clone size derive from that table, while D and trimming were established from the DNA sequence. Of fewer than 2.5 million clones listed, 93% are singletons.

The chain joins TRBV5-1 to TRBJ1-4; 8 positions agree with TRBD1. Source material: naive CD4+ T cells from PBMCs. Subset described: CD45RA+ positively selected. The source of this sequence is a man between 18 and 35 years old in good health. Some clones in this sample may be carry-over from other donors' samples. Here the CDR3 DNA reads TGCGCCAGCAGCCCGGGACAGGAAGGGCCTAGCTTTAATGAAAAACTGTTTTTT. Protein: CASSPGQEGPSFNEKLFF.